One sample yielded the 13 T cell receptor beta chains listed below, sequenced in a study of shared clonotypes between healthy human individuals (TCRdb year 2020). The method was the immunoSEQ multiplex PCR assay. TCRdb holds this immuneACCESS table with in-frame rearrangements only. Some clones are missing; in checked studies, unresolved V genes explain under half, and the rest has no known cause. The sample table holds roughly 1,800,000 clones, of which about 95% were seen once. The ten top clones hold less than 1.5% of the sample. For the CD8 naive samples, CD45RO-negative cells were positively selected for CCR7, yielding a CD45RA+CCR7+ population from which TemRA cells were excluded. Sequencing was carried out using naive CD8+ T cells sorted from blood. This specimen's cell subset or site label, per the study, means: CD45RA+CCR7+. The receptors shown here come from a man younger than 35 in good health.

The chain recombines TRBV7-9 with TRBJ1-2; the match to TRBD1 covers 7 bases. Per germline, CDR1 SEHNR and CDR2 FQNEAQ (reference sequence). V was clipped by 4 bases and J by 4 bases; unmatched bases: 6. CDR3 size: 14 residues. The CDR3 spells CASSSTGLAYGYTF. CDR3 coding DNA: TGTGCCAGCAGCTCGACAGGGCTGGCCTATGGCTACACCTTC. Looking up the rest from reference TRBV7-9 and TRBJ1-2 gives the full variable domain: DTGVSQNPRHKITKRGQNVTFRCDPISEHNRLYWYRQTLGQGPEFLTYFQNEAQLEKSRLLSDRFSAERPKGSFSTLEIQRTEQGDSAMYLCASSSTGLAYGYTFGSGTRLTVV.

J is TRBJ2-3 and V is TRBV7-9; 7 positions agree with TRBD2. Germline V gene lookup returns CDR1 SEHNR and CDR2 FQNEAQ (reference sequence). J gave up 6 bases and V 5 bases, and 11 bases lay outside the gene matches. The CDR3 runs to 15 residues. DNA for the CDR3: TGTGCCAGCAGCCCCGACTCGGGGGAGGGGGATACGCAGTATTTT. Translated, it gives CASSPDSGEGDTQYF.

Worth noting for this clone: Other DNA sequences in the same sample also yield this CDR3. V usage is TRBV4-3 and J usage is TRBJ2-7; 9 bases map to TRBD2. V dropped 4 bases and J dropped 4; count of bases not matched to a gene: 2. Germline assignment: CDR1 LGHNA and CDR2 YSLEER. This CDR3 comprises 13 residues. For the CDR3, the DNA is TGCGCCAGCAGCCCGGGACTAGCTTACGAGCAGTACTTC. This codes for CASSPGLAYEQYF.

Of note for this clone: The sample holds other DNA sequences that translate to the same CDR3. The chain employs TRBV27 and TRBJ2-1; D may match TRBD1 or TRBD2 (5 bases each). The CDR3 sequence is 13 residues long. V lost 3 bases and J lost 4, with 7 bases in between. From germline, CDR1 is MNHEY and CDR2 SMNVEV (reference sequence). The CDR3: CASSFGGYNEQFF. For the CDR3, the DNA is TGTGCCAGCAGTTTTGGGGGATACAATGAGCAGTTCTTC.

The CDR3: CASSPLGQGRETQYF. DNA of the CDR3: TGTGCCAGCTCACCCCTGGGACAGGGGCGGGAGACCCAGTACTTC. The rearrangement joins TRBV18 to TRBJ2-5; 10 bases match TRBD1. The V segment lost 3 bases and the J segment 5 bases; nucleotides outside the gene matches: 6. The germline gives CDR1 KGHSH, CDR2 LQKENI. CDR3 length: 15 amino acids. Combining the CDR3 with reference TRBV18 and TRBJ2-5 gives the whole variable domain NAGVMQNPRHLVRRRGQEARLRCSPMKGHSHVYWYRQLPEEGLKFMVYLQKENIIDESGMPKERFSAEFPKEGPSILRIQQVVRGDSAAYFCASSPLGQGRETQYFGPGTRLLVL.

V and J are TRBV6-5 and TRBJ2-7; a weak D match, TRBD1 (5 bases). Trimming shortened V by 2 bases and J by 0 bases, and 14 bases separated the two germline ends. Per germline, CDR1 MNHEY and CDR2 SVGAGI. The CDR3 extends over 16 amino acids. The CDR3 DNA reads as TGTGCCAGCAGTTACCGGTCACAGGTCCGCTCCTACGAGCAGTACTTC. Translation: CASSYRSQVRSYEQYF.

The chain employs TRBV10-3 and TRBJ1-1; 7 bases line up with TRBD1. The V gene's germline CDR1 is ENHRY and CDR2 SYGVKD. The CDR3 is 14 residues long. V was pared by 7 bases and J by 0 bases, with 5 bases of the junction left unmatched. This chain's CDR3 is CAITTGAMNTEAFF. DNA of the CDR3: TGTGCCATCACCACAGGGGCGATGAACACTGAAGCTTTCTTT.

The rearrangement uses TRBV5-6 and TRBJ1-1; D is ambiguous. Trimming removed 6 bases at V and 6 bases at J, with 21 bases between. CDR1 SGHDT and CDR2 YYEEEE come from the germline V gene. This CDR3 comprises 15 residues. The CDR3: CASIISRHGPPEAFF. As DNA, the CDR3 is TGTGCCAGCATCATCTCGCGACACGGGCCGCCTGAAGCTTTCTTT.

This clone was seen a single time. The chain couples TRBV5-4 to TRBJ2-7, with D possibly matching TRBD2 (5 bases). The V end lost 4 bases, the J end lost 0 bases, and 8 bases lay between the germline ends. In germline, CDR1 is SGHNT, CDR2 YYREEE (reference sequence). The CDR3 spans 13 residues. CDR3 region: CASSVGSSYEQYF. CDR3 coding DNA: TGTGCCAGCAGCGTAGGGAGCTCCTACGAGCAGTACTTC.

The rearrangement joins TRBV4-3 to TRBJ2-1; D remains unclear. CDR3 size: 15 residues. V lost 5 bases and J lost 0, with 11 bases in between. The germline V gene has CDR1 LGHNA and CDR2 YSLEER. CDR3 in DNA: TGCGCCAGCAGCGAGATGGATAGCTCCTACAATGAGCAGTTCTTC. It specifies CASSEMDSSYNEQFF.

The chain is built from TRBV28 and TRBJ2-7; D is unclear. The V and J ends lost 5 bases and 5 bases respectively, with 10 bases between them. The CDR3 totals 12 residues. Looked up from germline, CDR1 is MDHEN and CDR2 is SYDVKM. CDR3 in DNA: TGTGCCAGCAGTCTCACTCGAGACGAGCAGTACTTC. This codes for CASSLTRDEQYF.

Written as DNA, the CDR3 is TGCGCCAGCAGCCAAGATTTGTTGGGCAATGCTTTCTTT. Translating it yields CASSQDLLGNAFF. The chain couples TRBV4-1 to TRBJ1-1; D is unresolved. This CDR3 contains 13 residues. CDR1 and CDR2 (germline): MGHRA, YSYEKL. V lost 0 bases and J 11 bases, leaving 13 bases between the germline ends.

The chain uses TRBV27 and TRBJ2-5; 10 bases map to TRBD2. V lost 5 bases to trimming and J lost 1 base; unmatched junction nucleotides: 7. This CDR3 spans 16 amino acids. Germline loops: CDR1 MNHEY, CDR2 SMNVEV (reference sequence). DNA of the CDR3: TGTGCCAGCAGTACTTTAGCGGGGGGCCCCCAAGAGACCCAGTACTTC. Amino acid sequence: CASSTLAGGPQETQYF.